This T cell receptor (beta chain) was profiled in a study of blood T cell repertoires in COVID-19. This CDR3 region has 14 residues. Trimming took 4 bases from V and 5 from J, leaving 11 bases between them. The germline V gene encodes CDR1 SNHLY and CDR2 FYNNEI. Data came from immunoSEQ multiplex PCR; TCRdb stores just in-frame clones and leaves some out. The sample shows fewer than 95,000 clones, approximately 89% of them seen only once. The sequenced sample was peripheral blood. The rearrangement joins TRBV2 to TRBJ2-2, with D possibly matching TRBD1 (5 bases). This clonotype originated in a man aged 60 to 69 with acute or convalescent COVID-19. CDR3 region: CASSGDSHTGELFF. CDR3 nucleotides: TGTGCCAGCAGTGGCGACAGCCATACCGGGGAGCTGTTTTTT. Drawing the rest from reference TRBV2 and TRBJ2-2, the complete variable domain is EPEVTQTPSHQVTQMGQEVILRCVPISNHLYFYWYRQILGQKVEFLVSFYNNEISEKSEIFDDQFSVERPDGSNFTLKIRSTKLEDSAMYFCASSGDSHTGELFFGEGSRLTVL.